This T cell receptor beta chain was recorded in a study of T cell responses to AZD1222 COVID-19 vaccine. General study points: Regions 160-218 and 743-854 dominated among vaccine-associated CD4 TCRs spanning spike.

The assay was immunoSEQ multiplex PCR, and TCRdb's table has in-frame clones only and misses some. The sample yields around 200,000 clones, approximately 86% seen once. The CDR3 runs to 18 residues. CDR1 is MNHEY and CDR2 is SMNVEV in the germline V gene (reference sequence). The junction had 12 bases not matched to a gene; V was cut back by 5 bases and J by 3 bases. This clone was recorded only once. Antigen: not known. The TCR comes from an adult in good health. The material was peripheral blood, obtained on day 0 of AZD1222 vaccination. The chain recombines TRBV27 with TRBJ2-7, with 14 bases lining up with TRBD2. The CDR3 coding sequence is TGTGCCAGCAGTGTTGGGACTAGCGGGAGTAGAGGCGGCTACGAGCAGTACTTC. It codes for CASSVGTSGSRGGYEQYF.